This T cell receptor beta chain was captured by sequencing in a study of shared clonotypes between healthy human individuals. The CDR3 covers 14 residues. Germline values: CDR1 LNHNV, CDR2 YYDKDF (reference sequence). With V trimmed by 3 bases and J by 6 bases, 6 bases remained unmatched. This clone was recorded only once. Each PCR replicate run on unsorted PBMC took in about 300 ng DNA, tens of thousands of T cell genomes. Clones were read by immunoSEQ multiplex PCR, and TCRdb kept only the in-frame ones, dropping some. The sample yields about 470,000 clones, about 85% seen once. Unsorted samples drew genomic DNA from about 100 million PBMCs.

The V gene is TRBV15, the J gene TRBJ1-1, with 8 bases aligning to TRBD1. This receptor was taken from a woman aged 40 to 50 in good health. Some clones in this sample may be carry-over from other donors' samples. Sequenced: PBMCs. CDR3 amino acids: CATSSQTGAAEAFF. The CDR3 DNA is TGTGCCACCAGCAGCCAGACAGGGGCGGCTGAAGCTTTCTTT. The whole variable domain, remainder taken from reference TRBV15 and TRBJ1-1, is DAMVIQNPRYQVTQFGKPVTLSCSQTLNHNVMYWYQQKSSQAPKLLFHYYDKDFNNEADTPDNFQSRRPNTSFCFLDIRSPGLGDTAMYLCATSSQTGAAEAFFGQGTRLTVV.